This T cell receptor beta chain stems from a study of blood T cell repertoires in COVID-19. Turning to the study itself: Some COVID-19 samples were acute and others convalescent; all came from the United States, Italy and Spain. Sources were T cells, B-cell-depleted T cells, or PBMCs; the material itself was cDNA or gDNA.

Under the authors' procedure: Counts of nucleated cells, estimated from reference gene primer amplification, were obtained. Only in-frame clones appear in the TCRdb table, and some are missing; sequencing was by immunoSEQ multiplex PCR. D and trimming were read from the DNA, whereas the V and J calls and clone size are those reported in that table. Altogether over 250,000 clones are present, about nine tenths being singletons, with the ten largest covering approximately 2.2%. CDR1 is MNHEY and CDR2 is SVGAGI in the germline V gene. This CDR3 has 11 residues. Trimming removed 8 bases from V and 6 bases from J, with 9 bases in between.

The sample consisted of peripheral blood. The TCR sequence derives from a man aged 45-65 years with acute or convalescent COVID-19. The chain is built from TRBV6-5 and TRBJ2-3, with D unclear. CDR3 residues: CASATTDTQYF. CDR3 bases: TGTGCCAGCGCGACAACGGATACGCAGTATTTT.